This T cell receptor (beta chain) was identified in a study of blood T cells in healthy people across ages. Alongside a J-beta primer mix, a sample-barcoded 5' primer served in a second PCR lasting roughly 6 to 11 cycles. With 12 random nucleotides, a template-switch adaptor tagged each individual cDNA molecule. TCRdb fed the 5' RACE reads into MiXCR, producing one record per CDR3 protein. The sample gives 1.4 million or so distinct CDR3 sequences, 42% of which show up once; about 4% is in the top ten. About this clonotype itself: Its target is not known.

Study-wide results and limits: Estimated diversity that came from one million T cells was considered an underestimate.

The CDR3 extends over 13 amino acids. Looked up from germline, CDR1 is LNHDA and CDR2 is SQIVND (reference sequence). V was pared by 3 bases and J by 9 bases, with 4 bases of the junction left unmatched. Isolated PBMCs totaled at least 7 million in each sample. Sequencing was performed on blood. The origin of this receptor is a woman aged 18-29 years in good health. The chain employs TRBV19 and TRBJ2-1, with 8 bases lining up with TRBD2. This chain's CDR3 is CASSILAGSEQFF. The CDR3 nucleotides read TGTGCCAGTAGTATCCTAGCGGGTAGTGAGCAGTTCTTC.